This TCR beta chain was captured in a study of response to subunit inactivated influenza vaccine. The study's findings and limits: The authors put forward the suggestion that each seasonal influenza vaccination may bring in only a limited number of new T cells.

MiXCR, run by TCRdb on the RT-PCR reads, gives a single entry per CDR3 protein. The data hold 500,000 to 550,000 distinct CDR3 sequences, with more than 7% observed a single time. This clonotype was seen many times. Its antigen is not identified. V lost 2 bases, J lost 5 bases, and 9 bases lay in between. CDR3 length: 13 residues. Germline loops: CDR1 MNHEY, CDR2 SVGAGI. The receptor's source is a man aged 50 to 69 who received an inactivated influenza vaccine. The chain couples TRBV6-5 to TRBJ2-5; weak D call: TRBD2 (5 bases). The sample here was PBMCs from blood, taken around 25 months after vaccination. Written as DNA, the CDR3 is TGTGCCAGCAGTTACCAACGAGGGGAGACCCAGTACTTC. As protein: CASSYQRGETQYF.